The rows below give T cell receptor beta chains drawn from one sample of a study of naive and memory T cell subsets. MiXCR was run by TCRdb on the 5' RACE reads, yielding one entry per CDR3 protein. The sample contains roughly 60,000 distinct CDR3 sequences, roughly 8.1% of which appear only once. The source of these receptors is a female donor in good health. CDR3s leave out the opening cysteine and the closing phenylalanine or tryptophan.

TRBJ2-7,TRBV5-1,ASSSGTPSYEQY
TRBJ2-3,TRBV28,ASSIGQGGAWDTQY
TRBJ1-4,TRBV3-1,ASSQVRPGYEKLF
TRBJ1-1,TRBV19,ASSVAAGSTEAF
TRBJ1-1,TRBV6-1,ASSEYWGYTEAF
TRBJ2-3,TRBV2,ASSDGSGALTHTQY
TRBJ2-7,TRBV7-9,ASGEPYEQY
TRBJ2-1,TRBV10-3,AISEPGLVRDEQF
TRBJ1-5,TRBV3-1,ASSQTDQPQH
TRBJ2-5,TRBV27,ATSWGDKETQY
TRBJ2-3,TRBV5-1,ASSPPGLAGPGGEDTQY
TRBJ2-3,TRBV29-1,SVVLGDTQY
TRBJ2-5,TRBV2,ASTLRDSIPSSEETQY
TRBJ2-7,TRBV15,ATSRAIGSPYEQY
TRBJ1-2,TRBV27,ASRADSNYGYT
TRBJ1-5,TRBV12-3/TRBV12-4,ASSGLAGNNQPQH
TRBJ1-1,TRBV3-1,ASSPLSDMNTEAF
TRBJ1-5,TRBV19,ASTQGSAANQPQH
TRBJ1-5,TRBV30,AWQTAYSNQPQH
TRBJ2-5,TRBV5-4,ASSLVGQGAGRQETQY
TRBJ1-1,TRBV12-3/TRBV12-4,ASRPAGQGNMNTEAF
TRBJ2-7,TRBV29-1,SVVGDSYEQY
TRBJ1-4,TRBV30,ASAATNEKLF
TRBJ2-7,TRBV6-5,ASSYSRGPTYEQY
TRBJ2-2,TRBV19,ASSKLDGTRTGELF
TRBJ2-3,TRBV20-1,SARRGPTDTQY
TRBJ2-1,TRBV29-1,SVGEEAYNEQF
TRBJ1-5,TRBV11-2,ASSEEGLVNSNQPQH
TRBJ2-3,TRBV3-1,ASSQEAERTDTQY
TRBJ1-1,TRBV2,ASAPAGTEAF
TRBJ2-6,TRBV2,ASMGTGANVLT
TRBJ2-5,TRBV14,ASSQLALAGEETQY
TRBJ1-2,TRBV27,ASSPAWDTNYGYT
TRBJ1-4,TRBV28,ASSSGTEKLF
TRBJ1-1,TRBV20-1,SASSGQTKTEAF
TRBJ1-6,TRBV10-2,ASSGTDYNSPLH
TRBJ2-6,TRBV5-1,ASSAQGSSGANVLT
TRBJ2-3,TRBV3-1,ASSQGLVTDTQY
TRBJ2-3,TRBV4-2,ASSTRTGTDTQY
TRBJ1-5,TRBV29-1,SVRQGANQPQH
TRBJ2-7,TRBV21-1,ASRARGASYEQY
TRBJ1-4,TRBV28,ASSLWQGAHGKLF
TRBJ1-1,TRBV5-1,ASSLPNTEAF
TRBJ1-5,TRBV7-8,ASSLMQGADQPQH
TRBJ1-1,TRBV29-1,SVVREFPGAEAF
TRBJ2-6,TRBV7-9,ASSSPGQSGANVLT
TRBJ2-7,TRBV29-1,SVVGPTYEQY
TRBJ1-4,TRBV19,ASSMTGGWEKLF
TRBJ2-2,TRBV30,AWMRQGYTGELF
TRBJ1-5,TRBV28,ASLKKGQGRNQPQH